The rows below give T cell receptor beta chains drawn from one sample of a study of identical twins. TCRdb fed the 5' RACE reads into MiXCR, producing one record per CDR3 protein. The sample has under 350,000 distinct CDR3 sequences; 8% to 9.5% are singletons. These records were also assigned to another study, of yellow fever vaccine responses in identical twins.

Sequencing input: CD8+ T cells sorted from blood. The receptors were gathered from a woman between 18 and 30 years old in good health. Each CDR3 is given with its conserved first and last residue. D genes are given only for firm matches. Clone size appears in some rows only: once, few, many, or a class for an expanded clone.

-,many,TRBJ2-1,TRBV2,CASSSTGPVNSYNEQFF,TGTGCCAGCAGCTCTACGGGGCCAGTAAACTCCTACAATGAGCAGTTCTTC
TRBD1,few,TRBJ2-7,TRBV28,CASSLPLGQGDFYEQYF,TGTGCCAGCAGTTTACCCCTGGGACAGGGGGATTTCTACGAGCAGTACTTC
-,many,TRBJ2-1,TRBV10-3,CAISESFRAGSRYNEQFF,TGTGCCATCAGTGAGTCTTTTCGGGCGGGATCCAGATACAATGAGCAGTTCTTC
-,many,TRBJ2-7,TRBV4-3,CASSQDRGSDEQYF,TGCGCCAGCAGCCAAGATAGAGGGTCTGACGAGCAGTACTTC
-,-,TRBJ2-5,TRBV2,CASSDIQGSQYF,TGTGCCAGCAGTGATATTCAGGGAAGCCAGTACTTC
TRBD1,many,TRBJ2-7,TRBV10-3,CAISPTGNYEQYF,TGTGCCATCTCCCCGACAGGGAACTACGAGCAGTACTTC
TRBD2,few,TRBJ2-2,TRBV15,CATSVSLAGSLGELFF,TGTGCCACCAGCGTATCACTAGCGGGGTCGCTCGGGGAGCTGTTTTTT
-,many,TRBJ2-3,TRBV5-1,CASSQWGTDTQYF,TGCGCCAGCAGCCAGTGGGGCACAGATACGCAGTATTTT
-,many,TRBJ2-7,TRBV10-3,CATLASKDPSSSYEQYF,TGTGCCACCCTGGCGTCTAAGGACCCCTCTAGCTCCTACGAGCAGTACTTC
-,many,TRBJ2-5,TRBV24-1,CATSDLDETQYF,TGTGCCACCAGTGATTTAGATGAGACCCAGTACTTC
-,-,TRBJ2-1,TRBV7-2,CASSLVPGRDEQFF,TGTGCCAGCAGCTTAGTCCCGGGGCGGGATGAGCAGTTCTTC
-,many,TRBJ2-3,TRBV15,CATSPRQSTDTQYF,TGTGCCACCAGCCCTCGACAAAGCACAGATACGCAGTATTTT
TRBD2,many,TRBJ2-1,TRBV9,CASSVASGGYNEQFF,TGTGCCAGCAGCGTAGCTTCGGGAGGGTACAATGAGCAGTTCTTC
-,few,TRBJ2-1,TRBV7-8,CASSLTAGSSYNEQFF,TGTGCCAGCAGCTTAACGGCGGGGTCCTCCTACAATGAGCAGTTCTTC
-,many,TRBJ2-1,TRBV5-6,CASSLVHNEQFF,TGTGCCAGCAGCTTGGTACATAATGAGCAGTTCTTC
-,many,TRBJ1-2,TRBV9,CASRSRRGYTF,TGTGCCAGCAGGTCTCGGAGAGGCTACACCTTC
-,many,TRBJ1-1,TRBV10-2,CASTQTENTEAFF,TGCGCCAGCACCCAGACAGAGAACACTGAAGCTTTCTTT
TRBD1,many,TRBJ2-2,TRBV24-1,CATSDLDGTVGTGELFF,TGTGCCACCAGTGATCTAGACGGGACAGTGGGCACCGGGGAGCTGTTTTTT
-,few,TRBJ2-1,TRBV3-1,CASSQDLNYNEQFF,TGTGCCAGCAGCCAAGATCTAAATTACAATGAGCAGTTCTTC
-,many,TRBJ2-1,TRBV6-1,CASSATRVSYNEQFF,TGTGCCAGCAGTGCGACTAGAGTATCCTACAATGAGCAGTTCTTC
-,once,TRBJ2-1,TRBV7-8,CASSPPFQPYNEQFF,TGTGCCAGCAGCCCACCCTTTCAGCCGTACAATGAGCAGTTCTTC
TRBD2,many,TRBJ2-3,TRBV13,CASSSRGGRVDTQYF,TGTGCCAGCAGCTCCCGGGGGGGGCGCGTTGATACGCAGTATTTT
TRBD2,few,TRBJ2-5,TRBV7-2,CASSLVIAGAYGETQYF,TGTGCCAGCAGCTTAGTGATAGCGGGAGCTTATGGGGAGACCCAGTACTTC
-,many,TRBJ2-2,TRBV29-1,CSVEGALTGELFF,TGCAGCGTTGAAGGTGCATTAACCGGGGAGCTGTTTTTT